This T cell receptor beta chain comes out of a study of blood T cells in healthy people across ages. Study-wide results and caveats: Naive and antigen-experienced cells were not separated, limiting conclusive comparison. The long-lived group displayed more naive CD4+ cells, plus higher diversity, than the aged donors did.

A J-beta primer mix and a sample-barcoded 5' primer were used in a second PCR of about 7 to 12 cycles. In TCRdb, the 5' RACE reads were re-called with MiXCR into one record per CDR3 protein. The table shows approximately 1.5 million distinct CDR3 sequences, with 30% to 40% occurring only once. The V gene's germline CDR1 is DFQATT and CDR2 SNEGSKA (reference sequence). The CDR3 spans 14 residues. Trimming took 8 bases from V and 3 from J; bases not matched to a gene: 7. Researchers collected about 10 milliliters of peripheral blood from every single donor. No fewer than 6 million PBMCs went into each sample. On this clonotype: Its antigen is still unknown.

The TCR sequence derives from a woman in her thirties in good health. The chain has TRBV20-1 and TRBJ2-1; 10 bases line up with TRBD2. The sequenced sample consisted of blood. The CDR3 reads CSPERGGLYNEQFF. In DNA, the CDR3 is TGCAGTCCCGAGCGGGGGGGCCTCTACAATGAGCAGTTCTTC.